This entry is about one T cell receptor beta chain. The data derive from a study of blood T cell repertoires in COVID-19. Study as a whole: The United States, Italy and Spain were the sources of the acute and convalescent COVID-19 samples. Sample material is recorded as cDNA or gDNA derived from T cells, B-cell-depleted T cells, or PBMCs.

Per the original data handling: Amplified reference gene primers provided the basis for estimating nucleated cell counts. Profiled with immunoSEQ multiplex PCR; TCRdb holds only in-frame clones, not every one. Clone size and V and J calls were adopted from that table, with D and trimming inferred from the DNA. The sample comprises 20,000 to 30,000 clones, approximately 90% of which are singletons, and 9.7% rests with the top ten. V lost 4 bases, J lost 3 bases, and 5 bases stayed unmatched. The CDR3 contains 15 residues. Germline CDR1 and CDR2: SGHRS and YFSETQ. Specimen: peripheral blood. V usage is TRBV5-1 and J usage is TRBJ1-4, with TRBD1 matching 8 bases. This TCR derives from a man aged 70-80 years with acute or convalescent COVID-19. CDR3 sequence reads: CASSVTTGANEKLFF. The CDR3 DNA reads TGCGCCAGCAGCGTTACGACAGGGGCTAATGAAAAACTGTTTTTT.